The 20 T cell receptor beta chains presented below share a single source sample, sequenced in a study of blood T cell repertoires in COVID-19. Generated by immunoSEQ multiplex PCR, the TCRdb table keeps only in-frame clones and is missing some. This sample has 200,000 to 300,000 clones; about 88% occur once, and the top ten carry over 4%. Sequencing was performed on peripheral blood. All receptors come from a man aged 60-69 years who had recovered from COVID-19.

This clone was found once. The chain uses TRBV19 and TRBJ2-7, with TRBD1 matching 9 bases. CDR1 LNHDA and CDR2 SQIVND come from the germline V gene (reference sequence). The CDR3 runs to 14 residues. J lost 0 bases, V lost 4 bases, and 1 base had no gene match. Here the CDR3 reads CASSTTGGSYEQYF. The CDR3 coding sequence is TGTGCCAGTAGTACGACAGGGGGCTCCTACGAGCAGTACTTC.

This clone was picked up one time. The CDR3, as DNA: TGTGCCTGGAGGGCAGGGGCTGGGGCCAACGTCCTGACTTTC. It is translated as CAWRAGAGANVLTF. The chain has TRBV30 and TRBJ2-6; D is possibly TRBD1 (6 bases). The CDR3 extends over 14 amino acids. In germline, CDR1 is GTSNPN, CDR2 SVGIG (reference sequence). Trimming took 3 bases from V and 2 from J, leaving 8 bases between them. Based on the CDR3 plus reference TRBV30 and TRBJ2-6, the full variable domain is SQTIHQWPATLVQPVGSPLSLECTVEGTSNPNLYWYRQAAGRGLQLLFYSVGIGQISSEVPQNLSASRPQDRQFILSSKKLLLSDSGFYLCAWRAGAGANVLTFGAGSRLTVL.

The chain uses TRBV7-2 and TRBJ1-2; a possible D gene is TRBD1 (6 bases). Germline CDR1 reads SGHTA; CDR2 reads FQGNSA. Trimming pared 5 bases from V and 8 bases from J, leaving 15 bases between. The CDR3 is made up of 13 amino acids. The CDR3 reads CASSPGQSLGYTF. The CDR3 DNA follows: TGTGCCAGCAGCCCTGGACAGTCTCTCGGCTACACCTTC.

V gene TRBV6-2 or TRBV6-3 combines with J gene TRBJ2-3, with D tentatively TRBD1 (6 bases). CDR1 is MNHEY, CDR2 SVGEGT, per germline. CDR3 size: 15 residues. V lost 5 bases and J lost 0, with 12 bases in between. The CDR3 nucleotides read TGTGCCAGCAGTAACCCGGGACACAGCACAGATACGCAGTATTTT. Protein sequence: CASSNPGHSTDTQYF.

This chain links TRBV11-1 with TRBJ2-7, with 11 bases identical to TRBD1. The CDR3 has 15 residues. V shed 3 bases, J shed 3 bases, and the junction held 4 bases outside the gene matches. CDR1 is SGHAT and CDR2 is FQDESV in the germline V gene (reference sequence). As DNA, the CDR3 is TGTGCCAGCAGCTTCGGACAGGGGGCGAACTACGAGCAGTACTTC. Encoded protein: CASSFGQGANYEQYF. Full variable domain (outside the CDR3, taken from reference TRBV11-1 and TRBJ2-7): EAEVAQSPRYKITEKSQAVAFWCDPISGHATLYWYRQILGQGPELLVQFQDESVVDDSQLPKDRFSAERLKGVDSTLKIQPAELGDSAMYLCASSFGQGANYEQYFGPGTRLTVT.

The rearrangement uses TRBV2 and TRBJ1-1; unclear D gene. Looked up from germline, CDR1 is SNHLY and CDR2 is FYNNEI. There are 12 residues in the CDR3. Between the trimmed V and J ends, which lost 6 bases and 2 bases, there was a span of 7 bases. Written as DNA, the CDR3 is TGTGCCAGCAGCTACAGTAACACTGAAGCTTTCTTT. Translation: CASSYSNTEAFF.

The chain links TRBV18 to TRBJ2-3; 7 bases fit TRBD2. J was trimmed by 2 bases and V by 3 bases; bases with no gene match: 11. The CDR3 has 17 residues. Germline CDR1 and CDR2: KGHSH and LQKENI. Written as DNA, the CDR3 is TGTGCCAGCTCACCCCGTAGGCAGGGACTATACACAGATACGCAGTATTTT. Translated, it gives CASSPRRQGLYTDTQYF.

The chain has TRBV19 and TRBJ1-1; 8 bases line up with TRBD1. V lost 3 bases to trimming and J lost 1 base; unmatched junction nucleotides: 4. The germline V gene encodes CDR1 LNHDA and CDR2 SQIVND (reference sequence). The CDR3 is 15 amino acids. The CDR3 sequence is CASSIAGTGNTEAFF. The CDR3 DNA follows: TGTGCCAGTAGTATCGCCGGGACAGGGAACACTGAAGCTTTCTTT.

This clone appeared once. The chain recombines TRBV27 with TRBJ1-5, with TRBD1 matching over 10 bases. The germline gives CDR1 MNHEY, CDR2 SMNVEV (reference sequence). V dropped 1 base and J dropped 2; count of bases not matched to a gene: 2. The CDR3 spans 16 residues. CDR3 bases: TGTGCCAGCAGTTTATTGGGGACAGGGGGCAATCAGCCCCAGCATTTT. This encodes CASSLLGTGGNQPQHF.

The chain combines TRBV18 with TRBJ2-3; unclear D gene. The CDR3 sequence is 15 residues long. Germline lookup yields CDR1 KGHSH and CDR2 LQKENI. The V gene lost 3 bases and the J gene lost 0 bases, with 10 bases spanning the gap. CDR3 protein: CASSPTTPSTDTQYF. In nucleotides, the CDR3 is TGTGCCAGCTCACCCACGACACCCAGCACAGATACGCAGTATTTT.

The CDR3 region is CASSLAGGIYEQYF. Written as DNA, the CDR3 is TGTGCCAGCAGCCTAGCGGGGGGGATCTACGAGCAGTACTTC. J is TRBJ2-7 and V is TRBV5-4; TRBD2 aligns across 12 bases. The germline CDR1 and CDR2 sequences are SGHNT and YYREEE (reference sequence). This CDR3 has 14 amino acids. Trimming cost V 4 bases and J 3 bases; bases outside gene matches: 2.

The chain has TRBV7-3 and TRBJ1-1; unclear D gene. The germline gives CDR1 SGHTA, CDR2 FQGTGA. The CDR3 has 13 residues. V was clipped by 4 bases and J by 5 bases, with 11 bases between them. CDR3 loop: CASSSEGRTEAFF. The CDR3 DNA is TGTGCCAGCAGCTCCGAGGGTAGAACTGAAGCTTTCTTT.

The J gene is TRBJ2-5, the V gene TRBV6-1; no reliable D call. V shed 0 bases and J shed 5 bases, with 13 bases lying between them. CDR3 length: 15 residues. Germline lookup yields CDR1 MNHNS and CDR2 SASEGT. As DNA, the CDR3 is TGTGCCAGCAGTGAAGCCATGGGCTTACGGGAGACCCAGTACTTC. This translates into CASSEAMGLRETQYF.

Regarding this clone: This sample includes further DNA sequences coding for the same CDR3. V and J are TRBV4-1 and TRBJ2-3, with 11 bases lining up with TRBD2. The J segment lost 1 base and the V segment lost 6 bases, leaving 3 bases of the junction unmatched. Germline lookup yields CDR1 MGHRA and CDR2 YSYEKL. The CDR3 consists of 15 residues. The CDR3 region is CASSQLAGGTDTQYF. CDR3 nucleotides: TGCGCCAGCAGTCAACTAGCGGGGGGCACAGATACGCAGTATTTT.

V and J are TRBV18 and TRBJ2-7; 8 bases map to TRBD1. CDR3 length: 14 residues. Germline values: CDR1 KGHSH, CDR2 LQKENI. Trimming took 3 bases from V and 5 from J; bases not matched to a gene: 6. In nucleotides, the CDR3 is TGTGCCAGCTCACCGGGACAGGCGGTAGACGAGCAGTACTTC. Protein sequence: CASSPGQAVDEQYF.

The chain uses TRBV15 and TRBJ2-5; D is ambiguous. Trimming took off 0 bases at V and 3 bases at J, with 8 bases between the two ends. Germline V gene sequence: CDR1 LNHNV, CDR2 YYDKDF (reference sequence). The CDR3 extends over 14 amino acids. DNA of the CDR3: TGTGCCACCAGCAGAGACGTAGAGGAAGAGACCCAGTACTTC. Protein product: CATSRDVEEETQYF. Supplemented by reference TRBV15 and TRBJ2-5, the full variable domain reads DAMVIQNPRYQVTQFGKPVTLSCSQTLNHNVMYWYQQKSSQAPKLLFHYYDKDFNNEADTPDNFQSRRPNTSFCFLDIRSPGLGDTAMYLCATSRDVEEETQYFGPGTRLLVL.

This chain joins TRBV4-2 and TRBJ1-2, with 7 bases matching TRBD1. Per the germline V gene, CDR1 is LGHNA and CDR2 is YNFKEQ. V dropped 0 bases and J dropped 7; count of bases not matched to a gene: 8. This CDR3 region has 15 residues. In nucleotides, the CDR3 is TGTGCCAGCAGCCAAGAGTCGGCGACAGGGAGTGGCTACACCTTC. Its translation is CASSQESATGSGYTF.

This clone occurred many times. The rearrangement links TRBV18 to TRBJ2-7, with a tentative D call TRBD1 (6 bases). The CDR3 sequence is 14 residues long. Trimming removed 8 bases at V and 0 bases at J, with 14 bases between. The germline gives CDR1 KGHSH, CDR2 LQKENI. DNA for the CDR3: TGTGCCAGCGGCGAGGGACATCTCTCCTACGAGCAGTACTTC. Translated: CASGEGHLSYEQYF.

CDR3 nucleotide sequence: TGTGCCAGCACCACCCAAGGGAGAAGGACTAACTATGGCTACACCTTC. This encodes CASTTQGRRTNYGYTF. The chain carries TRBV5-6 and TRBJ1-2; no clear D. Deletions cut 6 bases from V and 0 bases from J, with 18 bases between. CDR3 size: 16 residues. The germline CDR1 and CDR2 sequences are SGHDT and YYEEEE.

The count of this clone is one. The chain links TRBV13 to TRBJ1-4, with 11 bases aligning to TRBD1. V dropped 5 bases and J dropped 5; count of bases not matched to a gene: 4. Germline V gene lookup returns CDR1 PRHDT and CDR2 FYEKMQ (reference sequence). The CDR3 runs to 15 residues. CDR3 residues: CASSPGDRGNEKLFF. DNA for the CDR3: TGTGCCAGCAGCCCTGGGGACAGGGGGAATGAAAAACTGTTTTTT. The variable domain in full, completed from reference TRBV13 and TRBJ1-4, reads AAGVIQSPRHLIKEKRETATLKCYPIPRHDTVYWYQQGPGQDPQFLISFYEKMQSDKGSIPDRFSAQQFSDYHSELNMSSLELGDSALYFCASSPGDRGNEKLFFGSGTQLSVL.